This TCR beta chain originates from a study of OX40 agonist ivuxolimab in advanced cancers. With 0 bases clipped from V and 2 bases from J, the junction kept 5 bases outside the gene matches. This CDR3 is built from 16 residues. Germline V CDR1 and CDR2: SGDLS, YYNGEE. This table comes from immunoSEQ multiplex PCR, and its TCRdb copy is limited to in-frame clones, with some not included. The sample carries roughly 60,000 clones, 92% recorded once. V gene TRBV9 combines with J gene TRBJ2-5; 9 bases match TRBD1. The clonotype was recovered from an adult with an advanced solid tumor such as melanoma, head and neck, liver or kidney cancer. The sample was CD4+ or CD8+ T cells sorted from blood, taken in a trial of the OX40 agonist ivuxolimab. DNA for the CDR3: TGTGCCAGCAGCGTAGCTACGGGGACAGGGCAAGAGACCCAGTACTTC. It specifies CASSVATGTGQETQYF.